The source of this T cell receptor (beta chain) is a study of early T cells in non-severe SARS-CoV-2 infection. Germline CDR1 and CDR2: MNHEY and SMNVEV (reference sequence). There are 17 residues in the CDR3. V shed 5 bases and J shed 0 bases, with 16 bases lying between them. MiXCR was run by TCRdb on the 5' RACE reads, yielding one entry per CDR3 protein. The sample shows approximately 64,000 distinct CDR3 sequences, roughly a fifth of them seen only once. Ten or more counts support this clonotype. This TCR came from an adult who was a healthcare worker with PCR-confirmed SARS-CoV-2 infection or an uninfected control (not recorded which). The sequences come from whole blood, collected at baseline. The V gene is TRBV27, the J gene TRBJ1-4; no clear D. In DNA form, the CDR3 reads TGTGCCAGCAGTCCGGGCGTCGGGGTTTCAACTAATGAAAAACTGTTTTTT. This gives the protein CASSPGVGVSTNEKLFF.